One and the same sample provided the 16 T cell receptor beta chains below, sequenced in a study of blood T cell repertoires in COVID-19. The data were produced by immunoSEQ multiplex PCR, yet TCRdb's version contains in-frame clones alone and is incomplete. The sample holds over 150,000 clones, approximately 83% seen once. Input material: peripheral blood. The source is a woman between 40 and 55 years old with COVID-19, enrolled during active disease.

This clone was seen a few times. The CDR3 protein is CASSHMSLPEENTGELFF. The CDR3 DNA reads as TGTGCCAGCAGCCACATGAGCCTACCTGAGGAGAACACCGGGGAGCTGTTTTTT. The rearrangement links TRBV21-1 to TRBJ2-2; the table's D gene call, TRBD2, was not cross checked with the DNA. TRBV21-1 is tagged as a pseudogene. The length of the CDR3 is 18 residues.

The chain links TRBV10-1 to TRBJ2-7; TRBD1 might be the D (6 bases). Deletions cut 3 bases from V and 7 bases from J, with 19 bases between. Germline CDR1 and CDR2: WNHNN and SYGVQD (reference sequence). The CDR3 has 15 residues. CDR3 in DNA: TGCGCCAGCAGTGACCCCGGCCAGGGGATACGGGAGCAGTACTTC. Translation: CASSDPGQGIREQYF.

This chain connects TRBV5-1 to TRBJ2-1, with 11 nucleotides matching TRBD2. V lost 0 bases and J lost 10; bases outside the gene matches: 6. The CDR3 has 15 residues. Germline CDR1 reads SGHRS; CDR2 reads YFSETQ. The CDR3 spells CASSLVSGGAGEQFF. In DNA form, the CDR3 reads TGCGCCAGCAGCTTGGTTAGCGGGGGGGCCGGGGAGCAGTTCTTC. The full variable domain, with the rest looked up from reference TRBV5-1 and TRBJ2-1, is KAGVTQTPRYLIKTRGQQVTLSCSPISGHRSVSWYQQTPGQGLQFLFEYFSETQRNKGNFPGRFSGRQFSNSRSEMNVSTLELGDSALYLCASSLVSGGAGEQFFGPGTRLTVL.

This sequence joins TRBV6-4 and TRBJ2-2; the D is unclear. Germline V gene lookup returns CDR1 MRHNA and CDR2 SNTAGT. V lost 0 bases and J lost 2, with 4 bases in between. The CDR3 has 14 residues. The chain's CDR3 is CASSDSSNTGELFF. The CDR3, as DNA: TGTGCCAGCAGTGACTCCAGTAACACCGGGGAGCTGTTTTTT.

The chain recombines TRBV9 with TRBJ1-4; no reliable D call. V dropped 4 bases and J dropped 0 bases, with 7 bases sitting between them. There are 14 residues in the CDR3. The germline gives CDR1 SGDLS, CDR2 YYNGEE. CDR3: CASSQEATNEKLFF. DNA for the CDR3: TGTGCCAGCAGCCAAGAGGCAACTAATGAAAAACTGTTTTTT.

The gene calls are TRBV5-1 and TRBJ2-1; 7 positions agree with TRBD1. CDR1 is SGHRS and CDR2 is YFSETQ in the germline V gene. V was clipped by 0 bases and J by 6 bases; unmatched bases: 6. The CDR3 consists of 15 residues. The CDR3 protein is CASSLEGARVNEQFF. For the CDR3, the DNA is TGCGCCAGCAGCTTGGAGGGGGCGCGGGTCAATGAGCAGTTCTTC.

This chain uses TRBV7-4 with TRBJ1-1; D is possibly TRBD1 (5 bases). This CDR3 comprises 17 residues. From germline, CDR1 is SGHVT and CDR2 SQSDAQ. The V end lost 7 bases, the J end lost 5 bases, and 26 bases lay between the germline ends. The CDR3 nucleotides are TGTGCCAGCACACACCCCCCGACAGTAATTCATAGGACTGAAGCTTTCTTT. Translating it yields CASTHPPTVIHRTEAFF.

The genes are TRBV2 and TRBJ1-5; D not certain. The CDR3 is 13 amino acids. Looked up from germline, CDR1 is SNHLY and CDR2 is FYNNEI. V was pared by 7 bases and J by 7 bases, with 14 bases between. This CDR3 is CASTRLVGQPQHF. The CDR3, as DNA: TGTGCCAGCACCAGACTGGTAGGACAGCCCCAGCATTTT.

The chain is built from TRBV5-1 and TRBJ1-2, with D possibly TRBD1 on 6 matching bases. Looked up from germline, CDR1 is SGHRS and CDR2 is YFSETQ. There are 15 residues in the CDR3. The V end lost 4 bases, the J end lost 0 bases, and 13 bases lay between the germline ends. CDR3 in DNA: TGCGCCAGCAGCCCGCAGGGGCCCGCTAACTATGGCTACACCTTC. It codes for CASSPQGPANYGYTF.

This chain uses TRBV4-1 with TRBJ1-6, with D possibly matching TRBD1 (5 bases). This CDR3 comprises 15 residues. V dropped 0 bases and J dropped 9 bases, with 12 bases sitting between them. Germline V CDR1 and CDR2: MGHRA, YSYEKL. This CDR3 is CASSQDRVQGSPLHF. The CDR3 DNA follows: TGCGCCAGCAGCCAAGACCGGGTCCAGGGTTCACCCCTCCACTTT.

This chain links TRBV13 with TRBJ2-1; 11 positions match TRBD2. The V and J ends lost 5 bases and 4 bases, in that order; junction bases with no gene match: 10. CDR3 length: 17 amino acids. CDR1 is PRHDT, CDR2 FYEKMQ, per germline (reference sequence). CDR3 amino acids: CASSHIPGLAEYNEQFF. CDR3 nucleotides: TGTGCCAGCAGCCACATCCCGGGACTAGCGGAATACAATGAGCAGTTCTTC. The whole variable domain, filled in from reference TRBV13 and TRBJ2-1, reads AAGVIQSPRHLIKEKRETATLKCYPIPRHDTVYWYQQGPGQDPQFLISFYEKMQSDKGSIPDRFSAQQFSDYHSELNMSSLELGDSALYFCASSHIPGLAEYNEQFFGPGTRLTVL.

This chain connects TRBV18 to TRBJ1-5; a possible D gene is TRBD1 (5 bases). V was shortened by 3 bases and J by 4 bases, with 13 bases between the two germline ends. The CDR3 contains 15 residues. Germline assignment: CDR1 KGHSH and CDR2 LQKENI. CDR3 coding DNA: TGTGCCAGCTCACCCCCAGGGAATCGGAATCAGCCCCAGCATTTT. Translation: CASSPPGNRNQPQHF.

This clone came up once. CDR3 nucleotides: TGTGCCAGCAGTTCAAGAGTGACAGGCTCTGGGGCCAACGTCCTGACTTTC. Its translation is CASSSRVTGSGANVLTF. The rearrangement joins TRBV28 to TRBJ2-6, with a tentative D call TRBD1 (6 bases). CDR3 length: 17 amino acids. The V end lost 4 bases, the J end lost 0 bases, and 13 bases lay between the germline ends. Per germline, CDR1 MDHEN and CDR2 SYDVKM.

This clone was counted only a few times. This chain connects TRBV7-9 to TRBJ2-5, with D unresolved. CDR1 and CDR2 (germline): SEHNR, FQNEAQ (reference sequence). There are 15 residues in the CDR3. Trimming removed 5 bases from V and 2 bases from J, with 15 bases in between. CDR3 residues: CASSPPWSQQETQYF. CDR3 bases: TGTGCCAGCAGCCCACCATGGTCACAGCAAGAGACCCAGTACTTC. The full variable domain, rest sourced from reference TRBV7-9 and TRBJ2-5, is DTGVSQNPRHKITKRGQNVTFRCDPISEHNRLYWYRQTLGQGPEFLTYFQNEAQLEKSRLLSDRFSAERPKGSFSTLEIQRTEQGDSAMYLCASSPPWSQQETQYFGPGTRLLVL.

V and J are TRBV18 and TRBJ1-1; D is ambiguous. Germline V gives CDR1 KGHSH, CDR2 LQKENI. Trimming removed 1 base from V and 10 bases from J, with 13 bases in between. CDR3 length: 13 residues. CDR3 coding DNA: TGTGCCAGCTCACCACAAACCAGCCGGGGAGCTTTCTTT. Translating it yields CASSPQTSRGAFF.

The chain couples TRBV19 to TRBJ2-2; a weak D match, TRBD2 (6 bases). The germline CDR1 and CDR2 sequences are LNHDA and SQIVND (reference sequence). V lost 10 bases to trimming and J lost 7 bases, with 19 bases between them. There are 14 residues in the CDR3. DNA of the CDR3: TGTGCCACCTTTCCCCTGGGAGGTGACGGGGAGCTGTTTTTT. Translating gives CATFPLGGDGELFF.